The rows below give T cell receptor beta chains drawn from one sample of a study of blood T cells in healthy people across ages. TCRdb fed the 5' RACE reads into MiXCR, producing one record per CDR3 protein. Here the sample spans around 1,700,000 distinct CDR3 sequences, under 30% being singletons. Material for sequencing was blood. The receptor source for this set is a woman in her 30s in good health. Both conserved end residues are part of each CDR3. A D gene is named only where the DNA matches it firmly. Part of the rows lack a size; the others show once, few, many or a class for expanded clones.

d_call	clone_size	v_call	j_call	cdr3_nt	cdr3_aa
.	.	TRBV7-2	TRBJ1-1	TGTGCCAGCAGCTTTAGTACGAAGGACACTGAAGCTTTCTTT	CASSFSTKDTEAFF
TRBD2	many	TRBV6-2/TRBV6-3	TRBJ2-1	TGTGCCAGCAGTTACCGGACTAGCGGTAGCTACAATGAGCAGTTCTTC	CASSYRTSGSYNEQFF
TRBD2	few	TRBV20-1	TRBJ2-1	TGCAGTGGGACTAGCGGGATCGGGCAGTTCTTC	CSGTSGIGQFF
.	few	TRBV27	TRBJ2-6	TGTGCCAGCACAGAAACTAGCTCTGGGGCCAACGTCCTGACTTTC	CASTETSSGANVLTF
.	.	TRBV28	TRBJ1-4	TGTGCCAGCAGTTTATCAGGGTGGGTGCCTAATGAAAAACTGTTTTTT	CASSLSGWVPNEKLFF
.	few	TRBV18	TRBJ1-5	TGTGCCAGCTCACCCACTGCGGGCTATCAGCCCCAGCATTTT	CASSPTAGYQPQHF
TRBD1	many	TRBV29-1	TRBJ2-7	TGCAGCGTTGGGGGACAGGGCCCATACGAGCAGTACTTC	CSVGGQGPYEQYF
.	many	TRBV29-1	TRBJ2-1	TGCAGCGTTTCGGACGCAGAGCAGTTCTTC	CSVSDAEQFF
TRBD1	.	TRBV6-6	TRBJ2-1	TGTGCCAGCAGTTTGATGGGACAGGGGGCGTTCAATGAGCAGTTCTTC	CASSLMGQGAFNEQFF
.	few	TRBV12-5	TRBJ2-3	TGTGCTAGTGGTTTGAGGCTAATCACAGATACGCAGTATTTT	CASGLRLITDTQYF
TRBD2	.	TRBV5-6	TRBJ2-1	TGTGCCAGCAGCTTATACAGCGGGGCCCTCTCCTACAATGAGCAGTTCTTC	CASSLYSGALSYNEQFF
.	few	TRBV4-3	TRBJ2-1	TGCGCCAGCAGCCAAGATCAGGTACCCAATGAGCAGTTCTTC	CASSQDQVPNEQFF
TRBD1	few	TRBV6-5	TRBJ1-2	TGTGCCAGCAGTTACTCGATTATCGTTAGGGACAGTCTCTATGGCTACACCTTC	CASSYSIIVRDSLYGYTF
.	few	TRBV20-1	TRBJ2-3	TGCAGTCGCCTGACGAGTGGGGGGACGCAGTATTTT	CSRLTSGGTQYF
.	few	TRBV5-1	TRBJ2-5	TGCGCCAGCAGCCCCTACAGGGCTGGCCAAGAGACCCAGTACTTC	CASSPYRAGQETQYF
TRBD2	many	TRBV28	TRBJ2-7	TGTGCCAGCAGAACTAGCGGGGGAAACGAGCAGTACTTC	CASRTSGGNEQYF
.	many	TRBV12-3/TRBV12-4	TRBJ2-5	TGTGCCAGCAGTTTACAGGGGATGGAGACCCAGTACTTC	CASSLQGMETQYF
.	.	TRBV9	TRBJ1-1	TGTGCCAGCAGCCCTAGGGGGGATTTGGACACTGAAGCTTTCTTT	CASSPRGDLDTEAFF